A selection of T cell receptor beta chains follows, all from one sample in a study of T cells in Graves' hyperthyroidism and ophthalmopathy. TCRdb analysed the multiplex PCR reads with MiXCR anew, one entry per CDR3 protein. Seen here are approximately 360,000 distinct CDR3 sequences, more than 15% observed once, and the top ten hold roughly 26%. The sequenced material came from blood. The receptors come from a woman aged 18-35 years with Graves' hyperthyroidism that later progressed to Graves' ophthalmopathy. CDR3s include the opening cysteine and the closing phenylalanine or tryptophan. The D gene is left open where the match is weak. The size field is filled for only some rows; it gives once, few, many or a size class.

clone size: many
D gene: -
V gene: TRBV30
J gene: TRBJ2-7
CDR3 DNA: TGTGCCTGGAGTGTCCCCGGGACGACCTACGAGCAGTACTTC
CDR3 protein: CAWSVPGTTYEQYF

clone size: -
D gene: -
V gene: TRBV9
J gene: TRBJ2-4
CDR3 DNA: TGTGCCAGCAGCGTAGCGGGATTAGCCAAAAACATTCAGTACTTC
CDR3 protein: CASSVAGLAKNIQYF

clone size: -
D gene: TRBD1
V gene: TRBV20-1
J gene: TRBJ2-7
CDR3 DNA: TGCAGTGCTAGACCGACAGGGGGCTCCTACGAGCAGTACTTC
CDR3 protein: CSARPTGGSYEQYF

clone size: many
D gene: -
V gene: TRBV20-1
J gene: TRBJ2-7
CDR3 DNA: TGCAGTGCTAGAGAAGTGGTCGGAGGCGAGCAGTACTTC
CDR3 protein: CSAREVVGGEQYF

clone size: many
D gene: TRBD2
V gene: TRBV7-2
J gene: TRBJ2-3
CDR3 DNA: TGTGCCAGCAGCTGGACTAGCGGGGACACAGATACGCAGTATTTT
CDR3 protein: CASSWTSGDTDTQYF

clone size: many
D gene: TRBD2
V gene: TRBV20-1
J gene: TRBJ2-1
CDR3 DNA: TGCAGTGCTAGAGTCGCTAGCGGGACGGGCAATGAGCAGTTCTTC
CDR3 protein: CSARVASGTGNEQFF

clone size: -
D gene: TRBD1
V gene: TRBV25-1
J gene: TRBJ1-6
CDR3 DNA: TGTGCCAGCAGTGACCCAAGGGACCCGGGACAGGGTACTAATGGGTCACCCCTCCACTTT
CDR3 protein: CASSDPRDPGQGTNGSPLHF

clone size: many
D gene: TRBD2
V gene: TRBV7-2
J gene: TRBJ2-5
CDR3 DNA: TGTGCCAGCAGCTTAGGCTGGCGGGAGGGCGGTGAGGAGACCCAGTACTTC
CDR3 protein: CASSLGWREGGEETQYF

clone size: few
D gene: TRBD1
V gene: TRBV6-2/TRBV6-3
J gene: TRBJ1-2
CDR3 DNA: TGTGCCAGCACCCCCCCAGGGGGCGGTTATGGCTACACCTTC
CDR3 protein: CASTPPGGGYGYTF

clone size: many
D gene: -
V gene: TRBV7-9
J gene: TRBJ1-5
CDR3 DNA: TGTGCCAGCAGCTTATTGTCCAGGGGACCTAATCAGCCCCAGCATTTT
CDR3 protein: CASSLLSRGPNQPQHF

clone size: many
D gene: -
V gene: TRBV28
J gene: TRBJ1-1
CDR3 DNA: TGTGCCAGTAGATTGTACACTGAAGCTTTCTTT
CDR3 protein: CASRLYTEAFF

clone size: many
D gene: TRBD2
V gene: TRBV2
J gene: TRBJ2-1
CDR3 DNA: TGTGCCAGCAGTCGGGGGGGGGGGGATGAGCAGTTCTTC
CDR3 protein: CASSRGGGDEQFF

clone size: many
D gene: -
V gene: TRBV29-1
J gene: TRBJ1-1
CDR3 DNA: TGCAGCGTTGACATGATGAACACTGAAGCTTTCTTT
CDR3 protein: CSVDMMNTEAFF

clone size: many
D gene: TRBD2
V gene: TRBV20-1
J gene: TRBJ2-3
CDR3 DNA: TGCAGTGCTATCAGGGCAGGACTAGCGGGAAGGTCAGATACGCAGTATTTT
CDR3 protein: CSAIRAGLAGRSDTQYF

clone size: many
D gene: TRBD2
V gene: TRBV28
J gene: TRBJ2-1
CDR3 DNA: TGTGCCAGCAAGGGACTAGCGGGTCTCTCTACCTACAATGAGCAGTTCTTC
CDR3 protein: CASKGLAGLSTYNEQFF

clone size: many
D gene: -
V gene: TRBV29-1
J gene: TRBJ1-1
CDR3 DNA: TGCAGCGTTGAAGATCTGTCGCGGGGGAACACTGAAGCTTTCTTT
CDR3 protein: CSVEDLSRGNTEAFF

clone size: many
D gene: -
V gene: TRBV5-1
J gene: TRBJ2-3
CDR3 DNA: TGCGCCAGCAGCGACGGGGTTTCAGATACGCAGTATTTT
CDR3 protein: CASSDGVSDTQYF

clone size: -
D gene: -
V gene: TRBV19
J gene: TRBJ1-6
CDR3 DNA: TGTGCCAGTACCTTCCAGGGGTATAATTCACCCCTCCACTTT
CDR3 protein: CASTFQGYNSPLHF

clone size: many
D gene: -
V gene: TRBV28
J gene: TRBJ2-3
CDR3 DNA: TGTGCCAGCAGTTTACCCCCAGGAGGGTCACTAGCTGGCTCAGATACGCAGTATTTT
CDR3 protein: CASSLPPGGSLAGSDTQYF

clone size: -
D gene: -
V gene: TRBV15
J gene: TRBJ1-4
CDR3 DNA: TGTGCCACCAGCAGAGATGATAGTAGAGGAGGAAAACTGTTTTTT
CDR3 protein: CATSRDDSRGGKLFF

clone size: -
D gene: -
V gene: TRBV5-1
J gene: TRBJ2-5
CDR3 DNA: TGCGCCAGCAGCCCGGTGGTTCTAGCATCTAGAGAGACCCAGTACTTC
CDR3 protein: CASSPVVLASRETQYF

clone size: once
D gene: TRBD1
V gene: TRBV28
J gene: TRBJ1-1
CDR3 DNA: TGTGCCAGCAGTCCCCGGACAGGTACCAACACTGAAGCTTTCTTT
CDR3 protein: CASSPRTGTNTEAFF